One sample yielded the 7 T cell receptor beta chains listed below, sequenced in a study of siplizumab effects on memory and regulatory T cells (dated by TCRdb to the late 2010s). Receptor amplification or capture employed the immunoSEQ multiplex PCR assay. Drawn from immuneACCESS, this table holds only the in-frame rearrangements with V and J called that TCRdb kept. Clones are partly lost; checked studies trace under half to an unresolved V gene and leave the rest unexplained. Here the sample has 99,000 or so clones; 90% to 95% occur a single time. The leading ten clones occupy around 1.4% of the sample. The source material was non-Treg CD4+ T cells sorted from blood. The cell subset or site label, as the study defines it: FACS-sorted unstimulated CD4+ non-regulatory T cells. These receptors were collected from a human donor in good health.

This clone was seen a single time. The gene calls are TRBV28 and TRBJ1-4, with a weak D call TRBD1 (6 bases). CDR3 length: 14 residues. Between the trimmed V and J ends, which lost 2 bases and 9 bases, there was a span of 13 bases. Germline CDR1 reads MDHEN; CDR2 reads SYDVKM. As DNA, the CDR3 is TGTGCCAGCAGTTTAAGGGGGGGCCAAAAAAAACTGTTTTTT. Translated, it gives CASSLRGGQKKLFF.

The rearrangement links TRBV15 to TRBJ2-7; 8 bases agree with TRBD2. The CDR3 runs 17 residues. The germline gives CDR1 LNHNV, CDR2 YYDKDF (reference sequence). J was trimmed by 7 bases and V by 3 bases; bases with no gene match: 17. Written as DNA, the CDR3 is TGTGCCACCAGCAGGGCCCTCGGGTCGGGAGGGCCGGGAGAGCAGTACTTC. Encoded protein: CATSRALGSGGPGEQYF.

CDR3: CALSGIQETQYF. CDR3 nucleotides: TGTGCCCTAAGCGGGATACAAGAGACCCAGTACTTC. The V call is TRBV30, the J call TRBJ2-5; 7 nucleotides align to TRBD2. The V gene end was trimmed by 8 bases and the J gene end by 2 bases; junction bases not matched to a gene: 5. The CDR3 totals 12 residues. The germline gives CDR1 GTSNPN, CDR2 SVGIG (reference sequence).

Regarding this clone: The CDR3 carries no conserved terminal phenylalanine or tryptophan, so it likely arises from a read error. It is unclear where the CDR3 begins or ends on the DNA, so no DNA is shown, and the CDR3 is as TCRdb lists it. The chain is built from TRBV28 and TRBJ2-7; TRBD2 is taken as the D call from the table, unchecked against the DNA. Germline V gene lookup returns CDR1 MDHEN and CDR2 SYDVKM. The CDR3 totals 8 residues, both ends included. The CDR3 region is CASKPKRY.

This chain joins TRBV14 and TRBJ1-1; the match to TRBD1 covers 8 bases. From germline, CDR1 is SGHDN and CDR2 FVKESK. V lost 5 bases and J lost 5; bases outside the gene matches: 4. The CDR3 has 13 amino acids. CDR3 nucleotide sequence: TGTGCCAGCAGCAGGACAGGGATAACTGAAGCTTTCTTT. This translates into CASSRTGITEAFF.

V and J are TRBV7-9 and TRBJ2-2; D may be TRBD1 (5 bases). V shed 4 bases and J shed 0 bases, with 12 bases lying between them. Germline V gene sequence: CDR1 SEHNR, CDR2 FQNEAQ (reference sequence). The CDR3 covers 16 residues. CDR3 region: CASSSRVDTNTGELFF. The CDR3, as DNA: TGTGCCAGCAGCTCCCGAGTGGACACGAACACCGGGGAGCTGTTTTTT.

This clone appeared once. The chain carries TRBV5-1 and TRBJ2-7; 11 nucleotides align to TRBD1. V lost 2 bases, J lost 4 bases, and 2 bases stayed unmatched. Germline V CDR1 and CDR2: SGHRS, YFSETQ. The CDR3 is 14 amino acids. The chain's CDR3 is CASSFRDRGYEQYF. Written as DNA, the CDR3 is TGCGCCAGCAGCTTCCGGGACAGGGGGTACGAGCAGTACTTC. The whole variable domain, remainder taken from reference TRBV5-1 and TRBJ2-7, is KAGVTQTPRYLIKTRGQQVTLSCSPISGHRSVSWYQQTPGQGLQFLFEYFSETQRNKGNFPGRFSGRQFSNSRSEMNVSTLELGDSALYLCASSFRDRGYEQYFGPGTRLTVT.